The 17 T cell receptor beta chains below all came from one sample that was sequenced in a study of cytomegalovirus exposure and HLA in healthy donors. Amplification used 60 Vbeta primers and 13 Jbeta primers. The protocol was immunoSEQ multiplex PCR, while the TCRdb copy is restricted to in-frame clones and leaves out a portion. This table lists 90,000 to 120,000 clones. Material: PBMCs. The receptors shown here come from a man aged 50 to 60 in good health and CMV-seronegative.

The chain couples TRBV4-3 to TRBJ2-1, with 9 nucleotides matching TRBD1. J lost 8 bases, V lost 0 bases, and 17 bases had no gene match. The V gene's germline CDR1 is LGHNA and CDR2 YSLEER. This CDR3 has 19 amino acids. The CDR3 sequence: CASSQDGSGTGSLRDEQFF. The DNA of the CDR3 is TGCGCCAGCAGCCAAGATGGGTCCGGGACAGGGTCTTTGCGGGATGAGCAGTTCTTC.

This chain joins TRBV27 and TRBJ1-2; possible D gene TRBD1, 5 bases. The CDR3 spans 15 residues. The germline CDR1 and CDR2 sequences are MNHEY and SMNVEV (reference sequence). Trimming shortened V by 0 bases and J by 5 bases, and 13 bases separated the two germline ends. The CDR3 DNA is TGTGCCAGCAGTTTATCCCAGGGTTTGGGTTATGGCTACACCTTC. Residues: CASSLSQGLGYGYTF.

V usage is TRBV4-1 and J usage is TRBJ2-5, with TRBD2 matching 14 bases. This CDR3 contains 17 residues. Looked up from germline, CDR1 is MGHRA and CDR2 is YSYEKL. V lost 3 bases, J lost 5 bases, and 8 bases stayed unmatched. For the CDR3, the DNA is TGCGCCAGCAGCCAGACGACTAGCGGGGGGGTCAGGGAGACCCAGTACTTC. It encodes CASSQTTSGGVRETQYF.

The chain recombines TRBV4-2 with TRBJ1-2; D gene ambiguous. Germline V lookup: CDR1 LGHNA, CDR2 YNFKEQ. This CDR3 comprises 18 residues. The V end was cut by 0 bases, the J end by 4 bases, with 21 bases between. The CDR3 protein is CASSQDGRSAGSRYGYTF. In DNA, the CDR3 is TGTGCCAGCAGCCAAGATGGTAGATCTGCCGGGAGTCGCTATGGCTACACCTTC.

This rearrangement joins TRBV9 to TRBJ1-2; D is unresolved. The CDR3 is made up of 14 amino acids. Trimming shortened V by 0 bases and J by 1 base, and 7 bases separated the two germline ends. The germline V gene has CDR1 SGDLS and CDR2 YYNGEE. The CDR3 DNA reads as TGTGCCAGCAGCGTAGGGAGAGGTAACTATGGCTACACCTTC. Its protein product is CASSVGRGNYGYTF.

This chain uses TRBV4-1 with TRBJ1-1, with D perhaps TRBD1 (5 bases). This CDR3 contains 14 residues. Trimming left V 6 bases short and J 1 base short, with 12 bases between. Germline values: CDR1 MGHRA, CDR2 YSYEKL. CDR3: CASRAVGGNTEAFF. The CDR3 coding sequence is TGCGCCAGCAGGGCTGTCGGGGGGAACACTGAAGCTTTCTTT.

CDR3 residues: CASSETPRNTIYF. In DNA, the CDR3 is TGTGCCAGCAGTGAAACACCAAGAAACACCATATATTTT. The J gene is TRBJ1-3, the V gene TRBV6-1; D remains unclear. The V end lost 2 bases, the J end lost 5 bases, and 7 bases lay between the germline ends. This CDR3 has 13 amino acids. Germline assignment: CDR1 MNHNS and CDR2 SASEGT.

The CDR3 DNA reads as TGTGCCAGCAGCTTGGGACCCACAGGGGGGCGTACTGAAGCTTTCTTT. Amino acid sequence: CASSLGPTGGRTEAFF. This chain links TRBV5-4 with TRBJ1-1; TRBD1 matches at 8 bases. V lost 0 bases and J lost 5; bases outside the gene matches: 9. The CDR3 contains 16 residues. From germline, CDR1 is SGHNT and CDR2 YYREEE (reference sequence).

In DNA form, the CDR3 reads TGTGCCACCAGCAGGCGGATGGGCCAGGGGTGGACCGGGGAGCTGTTTTTT. Its translation is CATSRRMGQGWTGELFF. The chain links TRBV15 to TRBJ2-2; D may be TRBD1 (6 bases). CDR1 is LNHNV, CDR2 YYDKDF, per germline (reference sequence). Trimming shortened V by 3 bases and J by 5 bases, and 19 bases separated the two germline ends. CDR3 length equals 17 residues.

The gene calls are TRBV4-1 and TRBJ1-2; no clear D gene. The CDR3 runs 13 residues. Deletions cut 1 base from V and 5 bases from J, with 8 bases between. Germline V gene sequence: CDR1 MGHRA, CDR2 YSYEKL. The CDR3 sequence: CASSQVQLYGYTF. The CDR3, as DNA: TGCGCCAGCAGCCAAGTACAACTATATGGCTACACCTTC.

In the case of this clone: Additional DNA sequences in this sample encode the identical CDR3. The DNA of the CDR3 is TGTGCCAGCAGCGTAGACAACACAGATACGCAGTATTTT. Its protein product is CASSVDNTDTQYF. The chain carries TRBV9 and TRBJ2-3; D is uncertain. Trimming removed 0 bases from V and 2 bases from J, with 4 bases in between. CDR3 length: 13 amino acids. CDR1 and CDR2 (germline): SGDLS, YYNGEE.

V gene TRBV5-6 combines with J gene TRBJ2-5; the match to TRBD1 covers 7 bases. Germline trimming cut 4 bases from V and 1 base from J; bases unmatched to any gene: 10. Germline V gene sequence: CDR1 SGHDT, CDR2 YYEEEE. CDR3 size: 16 residues. CDR3 nucleotide sequence: TGTGCCAGCAGCGACAGGGCCGTCGGAGGCCAAGAGACCCAGTACTTC. The encoded protein is CASSDRAVGGQETQYF. The full variable domain, its missing parts supplied by reference TRBV5-6 and TRBJ2-5, is DAGVTQSPTHLIKTRGQQVTLRCSPKSGHDTVSWYQQALGQGPQFIFQYYEEEERQRGNFPDRFSGHQFPNYSSELNVNALLLGDSALYLCASSDRAVGGQETQYFGPGTRLLVL.

V and J are TRBV6-1 and TRBJ1-2; no firm D call. The CDR3 is 16 residues long. Trimming shortened V by 2 bases and J by 2 bases, and 15 bases separated the two germline ends. Looked up from germline, CDR1 is MNHNS and CDR2 is SASEGT. Here the CDR3 DNA reads TGTGCCAGCAGTGAACGTACAGTCACATCAAACTATGGCTACACCTTC. Residues: CASSERTVTSNYGYTF.

This chain uses TRBV7-2 with TRBJ2-7; 7 positions match TRBD1. The ends lost 5 bases at V and 3 bases at J; junction bases unmatched: 7. The CDR3 is made up of 14 amino acids. CDR1 SGHTA and CDR2 FQGNSA come from the germline V gene. CDR3 protein: CASSGRQGVYEQYF. In nucleotides, the CDR3 is TGTGCCAGCAGCGGGAGACAGGGCGTCTACGAGCAGTACTTC.

CDR3 bases: TGTGCCAGCAGCTTTGAGGGCCATAGCAATCAGCCCCAGCATTTT. Translated, it gives CASSFEGHSNQPQHF. This sequence joins TRBV7-2 and TRBJ1-5, with D unclear. Germline V lookup: CDR1 SGHTA, CDR2 FQGNSA. Trimming cost V 3 bases and J 0 bases, with 9 bases left between them. The CDR3 runs to 15 residues.

V usage is TRBV19 and J usage is TRBJ1-2, with 10 bases lining up with TRBD1. There are 16 residues in the CDR3. V trimming: 4 bases; J trimming: 3 bases; junction bases outside the gene matches: 8. Germline V gives CDR1 LNHDA, CDR2 SQIVND (reference sequence). The chain's CDR3 is CASSRETGGQYYGYTF. Here the CDR3 DNA reads TGTGCCAGTAGTAGAGAGACAGGGGGCCAATACTATGGCTACACCTTC.

V usage is TRBV5-8 and J usage is TRBJ2-7; 11 bases align to TRBD1. V shed 0 bases and J 5 bases; nucleotides not matched to a gene: 4. The CDR3 contains 15 residues. CDR1 is SGHTS and CDR2 is YDEGEE in the germline V gene. CDR3 sequence: CASSLEGQGVDEQYF. The CDR3 DNA reads as TGTGCCAGCAGCTTGGAGGGACAGGGGGTCGACGAGCAGTACTTC.